This TCR beta chain was sequenced during a study of blood T cell repertoires in COVID-19. Germline V CDR1 and CDR2: LGHDT, YNNKEL (reference sequence). The CDR3 totals 15 residues. Trimming left V 0 bases short and J 6 bases short, with 14 bases between. Per the original methods: It was from reference gene primer amplification that nucleated cell counts were estimated. Method: immunoSEQ multiplex PCR; TCRdb's copy keeps in-frame clones and lacks some. V, J and clone size derive from that table, while D and trimming were established from the DNA sequence. The sample yields 110,000 to 150,000 clones, around 80% seen once.

The sequencing input was peripheral blood. The chain joins TRBV3-1 (or the pseudogene TRBV3-2) to TRBJ1-1; D is perhaps TRBD1 (5 bases). The receptor comes from a woman aged 55-70 years with acute or convalescent COVID-19. CDR3 sequence: CASSQESRALAEAFF. The CDR3 DNA is TGTGCCAGCAGCCAAGAGTCCAGGGCTCTAGCTGAAGCTTTCTTT.